This entry is about one T cell receptor beta chain. What it binds is not known. Each CDR3 protein gets one entry after TCRdb re-called the reads with MiXCR. The data hold 680,000 or so distinct CDR3 sequences, with around 32% observed a single time. This entry belongs to a study of T cell repertoires in cytomegalovirus infection. Trimming cost V 1 base and J 7 bases, with 14 bases left between them. The CDR3 is 16 residues long. The germline V gene encodes CDR1 LNHDA and CDR2 SQIVND (reference sequence). This specimen was cultured PBMCs, taken from culture after CMV antigen stimulation. This chain connects TRBV19 to TRBJ1-6; perhaps TRBD1 as D (6 bases). The TCR comes from a human donor in good health (CMV status not recorded). Some clones in this sample may be carry-over from other donors' samples. CDR3 DNA: TGTGCCAGTAGTATAGTTGGGGGCCGCCAGAATTCACCCCTCCACTTT. This sequence encodes CASSIVGGRQNSPLHF.